The T cell receptor beta chain under discussion was sequenced for a study of blood T cell repertoires in COVID-19. Turning to the study itself: Nucleic acid was either cDNA or gDNA, and it came from T cells, B-cell-depleted T cells, or PBMCs.

Germline V gene lookup returns CDR1 LGHDT and CDR2 YNNKEL (reference sequence). The CDR3 has 18 residues. Losses at the gene ends were 0 bases for V and 2 bases for J; bases not matched to a gene: 11. Sequencing was performed with immunoSEQ multiplex PCR; in TCRdb, only in-frame clones are kept and a portion is missing. The repertoire holds about 150,000 clones, about 84% seen once, with 10% to 15% in the top ten. The clonotype comes from a man aged 55 to 69 with active or convalescent COVID-19. V usage is TRBV3-1 (or the pseudogene TRBV3-2) and J usage is TRBJ2-3; 7 nucleotides match TRBD2. The material sequenced was peripheral blood. The CDR3: CASSQDRRTGGPTDTQYF. CDR3 DNA: TGTGCCAGCAGCCAAGATAGAAGGACGGGAGGACCCACAGATACGCAGTATTTT.